Each of the 7 T cell receptor beta chains below was sequenced from the same sample in a study of T cell repertoires in cytomegalovirus infection. TCRdb redid the calling of the reads with MiXCR, one entry per CDR3 protein. The sample yields roughly 110,000 distinct CDR3 sequences, over 25% seen once. Antigens for these TCRs are unknown. The input for sequencing was CD8+ T cells from cultured PBMCs, taken from culture after CMV antigen stimulation. Receptors were obtained from a human donor in good health (CMV status not recorded). Some clones in this sample may be carry-over from other donors' samples.

The rearrangement links TRBV4-1 to TRBJ2-2, with TRBD1 matching over 9 bases. Per the germline V gene, CDR1 is MGHRA and CDR2 is YSYEKL. The CDR3 extends over 17 amino acids. V lost 3 bases to trimming and J lost 1 base; unmatched junction nucleotides: 6. For the CDR3, the DNA is TGCGCCAGCAGCCACGCCGACAGGGGGTTGAACACCGGGGAGCTGTTTTTT. Residues: CASSHADRGLNTGELFF.

This clonotype appeared many times. The chain links TRBV11-1 to TRBJ2-3; no clear D gene. V was pared by 5 bases and J by 0 bases, with 15 bases between. This CDR3 region has 16 residues. Germline V CDR1 and CDR2: SGHAT, FQDESV (reference sequence). CDR3 amino acids: CASSTRPGSSTDTQYF. The CDR3 DNA reads as TGTGCCAGCAGCACCCGTCCGGGTAGTAGCACAGATACGCAGTATTTT.

This clonotype was counted a few times. The J gene is TRBJ1-5, the V gene TRBV27; D call uncertain. The germline CDR1 and CDR2 sequences are MNHEY and SMNVEV (reference sequence). Trimming cost V 0 bases and J 6 bases, with 9 bases left between them. The CDR3 extends over 14 amino acids. The DNA of the CDR3 is TGTGCCAGCAGTTTATCTTTCTCGGGTCAGCCCCAGCATTTT. It specifies CASSLSFSGQPQHF.

This rearrangement joins TRBV20-1 to TRBJ2-7; D possibly uses TRBD1 or TRBD2 (5 bases each). There are 16 residues in the CDR3. Germline CDR1 and CDR2: DFQATT and SNEGSKA (reference sequence). V lost 6 bases to trimming and J lost 4 bases, with 25 bases between them. The CDR3 protein is CSALRVGWQGNYEQYF. The CDR3 DNA follows: TGCAGTGCCCTGCGGGTTGGGTGGCAGGGAAATTACGAGCAGTACTTC.

The V gene is TRBV11-2, the J gene TRBJ2-2, with D possibly being TRBD1 (5 bases). The V end lost 5 bases, the J end lost 6 bases, and 10 bases lay between the germline ends. Germline assignment: CDR1 SGHAT and CDR2 FQNNGV. The CDR3 consists of 13 residues. CDR3 bases: TGTGCCAGCAGCGCGCAGGGCCCCGGGGAGCTGTTTTTT. This translates into CASSAQGPGELFF.

The V and J genes are TRBV10-3 and TRBJ1-1; the match to TRBD1 covers 10 bases. The trim removed 2 bases at V and 5 bases at J, leaving 8 bases unmatched. The CDR3 length is 16 residues. Germline assignment: CDR1 ENHRY and CDR2 SYGVKD. The CDR3 reads CAISEPDRGTRTEAFF. The CDR3 DNA reads as TGTGCCATCAGTGAGCCGGACAGGGGGACGAGGACTGAAGCTTTCTTT.

This clonotype has ten or more counts. The CDR3: CASSEGWGQPNTEAFF. The CDR3 coding sequence is TGTGCCAGCAGTGAAGGATGGGGACAGCCGAACACTGAAGCTTTCTTT. The V call is TRBV6-1, the J call TRBJ1-1; 7 bases line up with TRBD1. The V gene's germline CDR1 is MNHNS and CDR2 SASEGT. CDR3 length equals 16 residues. V shed 1 base, J shed 1 base, and the junction held 6 bases outside the gene matches.